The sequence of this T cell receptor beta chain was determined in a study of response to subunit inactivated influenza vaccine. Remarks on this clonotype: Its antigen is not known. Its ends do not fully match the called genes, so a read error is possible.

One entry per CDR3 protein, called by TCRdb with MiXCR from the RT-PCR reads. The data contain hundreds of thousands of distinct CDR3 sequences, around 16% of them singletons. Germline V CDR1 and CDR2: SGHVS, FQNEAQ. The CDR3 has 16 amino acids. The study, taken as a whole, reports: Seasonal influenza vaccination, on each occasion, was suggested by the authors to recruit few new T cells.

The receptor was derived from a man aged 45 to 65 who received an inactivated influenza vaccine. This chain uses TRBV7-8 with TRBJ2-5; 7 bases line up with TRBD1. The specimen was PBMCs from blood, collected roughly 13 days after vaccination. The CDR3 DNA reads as TGTGCCATCAGCCCCCCTGGACAGGACATGATAGGGACCCAGTACTTC. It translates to CAISPPGQDMIGTQYF.